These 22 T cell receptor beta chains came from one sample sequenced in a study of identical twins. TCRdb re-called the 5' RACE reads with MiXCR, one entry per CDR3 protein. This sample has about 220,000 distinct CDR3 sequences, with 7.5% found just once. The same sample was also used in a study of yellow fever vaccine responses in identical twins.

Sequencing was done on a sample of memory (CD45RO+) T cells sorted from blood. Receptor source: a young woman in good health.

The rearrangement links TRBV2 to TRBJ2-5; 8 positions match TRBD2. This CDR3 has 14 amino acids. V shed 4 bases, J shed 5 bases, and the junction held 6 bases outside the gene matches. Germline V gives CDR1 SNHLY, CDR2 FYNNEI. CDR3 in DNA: TGTGCCAGCAGTGGTGGACTAGCTGGTGAGACCCAGTACTTC. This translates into CASSGGLAGETQYF.

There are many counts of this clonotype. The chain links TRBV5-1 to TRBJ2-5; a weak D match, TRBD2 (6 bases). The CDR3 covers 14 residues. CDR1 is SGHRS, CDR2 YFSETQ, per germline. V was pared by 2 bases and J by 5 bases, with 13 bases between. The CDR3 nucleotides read TGCGCCAGCAGCTTCGGGCGGGGCCATGAGACCCAGTACTTC. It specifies CASSFGRGHETQYF.

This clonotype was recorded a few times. The CDR3 spells CASKGASGGTETQYF. CDR3 sequence (DNA): TGTGCCAGCAAGGGAGCTAGCGGGGGGACGGAGACCCAGTACTTC. The chain carries TRBV2 and TRBJ2-5, with 11 bases identical to TRBD2. This CDR3 is 15 amino acids long. The V and J ends lost 7 bases and 5 bases, in that order; junction bases with no gene match: 9. From germline, CDR1 is SNHLY and CDR2 FYNNEI.

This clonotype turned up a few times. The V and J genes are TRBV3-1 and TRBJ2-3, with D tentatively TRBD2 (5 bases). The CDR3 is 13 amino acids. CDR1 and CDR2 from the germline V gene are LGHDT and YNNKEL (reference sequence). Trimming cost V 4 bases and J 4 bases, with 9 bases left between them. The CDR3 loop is CASSLTLADTQYF. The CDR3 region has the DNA TGTGCCAGCAGCCTCACACTAGCAGATACGCAGTATTTT.

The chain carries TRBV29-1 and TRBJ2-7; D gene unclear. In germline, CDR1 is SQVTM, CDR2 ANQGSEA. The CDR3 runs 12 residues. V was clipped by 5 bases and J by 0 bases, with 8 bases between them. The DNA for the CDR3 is TGCAGCGTTACGTATCCCTCCTACGAGCAGTACTTC. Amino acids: CSVTYPSYEQYF.

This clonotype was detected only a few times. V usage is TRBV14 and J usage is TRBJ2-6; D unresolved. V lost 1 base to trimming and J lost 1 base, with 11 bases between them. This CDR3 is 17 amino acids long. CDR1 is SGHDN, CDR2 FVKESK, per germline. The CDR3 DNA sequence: TGTGCCAGCAGCCAAGTATTTCTCGATTCTGGGGCCAACGTCCTGACTTTC. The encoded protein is CASSQVFLDSGANVLTF.

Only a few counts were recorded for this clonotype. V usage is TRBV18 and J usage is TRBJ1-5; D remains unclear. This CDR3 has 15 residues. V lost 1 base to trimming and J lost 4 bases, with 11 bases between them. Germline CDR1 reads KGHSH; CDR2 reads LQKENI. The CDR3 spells CASSPRSETNQPQHF. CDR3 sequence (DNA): TGTGCCAGCTCACCACGGTCAGAAACAAATCAGCCCCAGCATTTT.

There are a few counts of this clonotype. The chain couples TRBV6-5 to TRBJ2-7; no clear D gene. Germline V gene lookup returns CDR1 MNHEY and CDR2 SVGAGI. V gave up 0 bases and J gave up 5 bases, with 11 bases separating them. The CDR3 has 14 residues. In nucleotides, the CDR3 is TGTGCCAGCAGTTACTCCGGGTACCAAAACGAGCAGTACTTC. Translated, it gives CASSYSGYQNEQYF.

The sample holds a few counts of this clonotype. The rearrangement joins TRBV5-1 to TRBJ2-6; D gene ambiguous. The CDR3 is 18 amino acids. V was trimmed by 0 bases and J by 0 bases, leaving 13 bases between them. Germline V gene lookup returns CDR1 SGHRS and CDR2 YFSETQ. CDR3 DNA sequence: TGCGCCAGCAGCTTGGGTGGAACCTCGGGCTCTGGGGCCAACGTCCTGACTTTC. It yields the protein CASSLGGTSGSGANVLTF.

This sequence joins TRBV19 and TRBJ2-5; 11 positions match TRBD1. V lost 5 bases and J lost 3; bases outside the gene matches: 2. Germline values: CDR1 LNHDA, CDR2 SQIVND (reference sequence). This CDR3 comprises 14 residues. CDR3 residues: CASSGQGAEETQYF. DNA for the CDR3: TGTGCCAGTAGTGGACAGGGGGCGGAAGAGACCCAGTACTTC.

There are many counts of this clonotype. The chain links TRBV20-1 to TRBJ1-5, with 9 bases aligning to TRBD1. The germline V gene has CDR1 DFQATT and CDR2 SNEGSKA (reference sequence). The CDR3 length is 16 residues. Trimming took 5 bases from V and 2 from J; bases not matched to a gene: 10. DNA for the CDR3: TGCAGTGCTTTTATACAGGGGGCAACGCGCAATCAGCCCCAGCATTTT. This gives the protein CSAFIQGATRNQPQHF.

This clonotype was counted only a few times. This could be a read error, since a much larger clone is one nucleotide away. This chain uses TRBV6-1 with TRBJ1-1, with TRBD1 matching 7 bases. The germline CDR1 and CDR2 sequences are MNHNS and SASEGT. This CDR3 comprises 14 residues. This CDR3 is CASSRDRLNAEAFF. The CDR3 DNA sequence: TGTGCCAGCAGCCGGGACAGATTGAACGCTGAAGCTTTCTTT.

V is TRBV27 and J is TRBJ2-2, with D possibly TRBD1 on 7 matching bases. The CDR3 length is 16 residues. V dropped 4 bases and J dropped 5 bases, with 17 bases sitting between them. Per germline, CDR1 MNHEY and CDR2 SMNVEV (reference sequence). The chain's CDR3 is CASSYLDRAGTGELFF. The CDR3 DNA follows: TGTGCCAGCAGTTACCTAGACAGGGCGGGGACCGGGGAGCTGTTTTTT.

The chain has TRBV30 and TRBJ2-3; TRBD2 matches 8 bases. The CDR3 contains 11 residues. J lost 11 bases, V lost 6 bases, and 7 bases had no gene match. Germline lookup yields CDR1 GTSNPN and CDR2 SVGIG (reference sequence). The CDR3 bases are TGTGCCTGCCTTAGCGGGATGAAGCAGTATTTT. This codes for CACLSGMKQYF.

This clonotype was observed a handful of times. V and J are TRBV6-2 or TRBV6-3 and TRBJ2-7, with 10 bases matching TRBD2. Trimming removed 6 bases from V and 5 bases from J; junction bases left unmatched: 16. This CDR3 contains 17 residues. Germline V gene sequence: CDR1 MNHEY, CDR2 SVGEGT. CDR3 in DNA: TGTGCCAGCAGCACGGACGGACTAGCGGTCCGACTGAACGAGCAGTACTTC. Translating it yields CASSTDGLAVRLNEQYF.

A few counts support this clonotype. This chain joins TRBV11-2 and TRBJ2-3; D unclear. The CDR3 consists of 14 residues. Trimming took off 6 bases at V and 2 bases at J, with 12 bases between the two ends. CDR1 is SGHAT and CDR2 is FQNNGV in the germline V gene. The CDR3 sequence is CASSSGAPTDTQYF. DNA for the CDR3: TGTGCCAGCAGTTCCGGAGCGCCCACAGATACGCAGTATTTT.

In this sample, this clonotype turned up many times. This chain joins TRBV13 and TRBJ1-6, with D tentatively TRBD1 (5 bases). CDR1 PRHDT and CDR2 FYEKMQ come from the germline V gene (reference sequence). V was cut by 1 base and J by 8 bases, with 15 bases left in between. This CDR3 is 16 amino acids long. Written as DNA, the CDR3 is TGTGCCAGCAGCTTAGACGGAGGGCAGGGCGATTCACCCCTCCACTTT. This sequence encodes CASSLDGGQGDSPLHF.

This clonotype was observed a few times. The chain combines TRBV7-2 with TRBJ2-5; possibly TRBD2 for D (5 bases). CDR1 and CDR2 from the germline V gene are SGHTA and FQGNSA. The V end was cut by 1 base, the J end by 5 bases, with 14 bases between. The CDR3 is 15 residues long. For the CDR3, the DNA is TGTGCCAGCAGCTTAGGGGCTAGCCGGGTCGAGACCCAGTACTTC. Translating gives CASSLGASRVETQYF.

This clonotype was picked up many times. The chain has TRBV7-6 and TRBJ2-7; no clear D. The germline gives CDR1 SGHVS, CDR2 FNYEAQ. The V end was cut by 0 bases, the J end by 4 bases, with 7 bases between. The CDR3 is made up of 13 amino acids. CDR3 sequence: CASSLAVAYEQYF. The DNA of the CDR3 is TGTGCCAGCAGCTTAGCGGTTGCATACGAGCAGTACTTC. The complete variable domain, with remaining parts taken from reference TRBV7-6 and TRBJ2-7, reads GAGVSQSPRYKVTKRGQDVALRCDPISGHVSLYWYRQALGQGPEFLTYFNYEAQQDKSGLPNDRFSAERPEGSISTLTIQRTEQRDSAMYRCASSLAVAYEQYFGPGTRLTVT.

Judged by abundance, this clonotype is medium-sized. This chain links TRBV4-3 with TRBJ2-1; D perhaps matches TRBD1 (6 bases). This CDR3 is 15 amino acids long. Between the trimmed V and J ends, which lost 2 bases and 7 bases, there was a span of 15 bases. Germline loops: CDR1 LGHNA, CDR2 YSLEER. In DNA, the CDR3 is TGCGCCAGCAGCCAACTGAACAGGGTCACTAATGAGCAGTTCTTC. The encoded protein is CASSQLNRVTNEQFF.

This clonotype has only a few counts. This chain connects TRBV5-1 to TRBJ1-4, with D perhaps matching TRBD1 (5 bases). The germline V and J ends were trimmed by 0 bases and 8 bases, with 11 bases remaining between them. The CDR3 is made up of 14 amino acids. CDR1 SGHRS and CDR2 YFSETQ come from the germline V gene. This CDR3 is CASSLGTNREKLFF. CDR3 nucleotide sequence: TGCGCCAGCAGCTTGGGGACAAATCGCGAAAAACTGTTTTTT.

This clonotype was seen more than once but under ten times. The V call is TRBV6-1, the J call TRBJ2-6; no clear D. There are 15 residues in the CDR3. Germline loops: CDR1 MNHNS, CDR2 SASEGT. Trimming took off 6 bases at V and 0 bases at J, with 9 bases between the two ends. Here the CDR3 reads CASSDKSSGANVLTF. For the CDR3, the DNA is TGTGCCAGCAGCGACAAATCCTCTGGGGCCAACGTCCTGACTTTC.